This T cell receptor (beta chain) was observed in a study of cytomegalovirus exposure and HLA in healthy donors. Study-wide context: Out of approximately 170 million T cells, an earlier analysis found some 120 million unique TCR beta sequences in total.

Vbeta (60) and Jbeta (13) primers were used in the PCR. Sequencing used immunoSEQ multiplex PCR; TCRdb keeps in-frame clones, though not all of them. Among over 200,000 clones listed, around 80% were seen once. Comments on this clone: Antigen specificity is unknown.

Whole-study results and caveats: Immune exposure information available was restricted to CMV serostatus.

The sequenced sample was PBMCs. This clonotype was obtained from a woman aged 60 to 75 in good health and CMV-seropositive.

The CDR3 reads CASSFTSGFTGELFF. The CDR3 DNA sequence: TGTGCCAGCAGCTTTACTAGCGGGTTTACCGGGGAGCTGTTTTTT. This chain links TRBV7-2 with TRBJ2-2, with 9 bases that match TRBD2. The CDR3 has 15 amino acids. Germline lookup yields CDR1 SGHTA and CDR2 FQGNSA. The V gene end was trimmed by 3 bases and the J gene end by 5 bases; junction bases not matched to a gene: 4.